Listed below are T cell receptor beta chains from one sample, sequenced in a study of cytomegalovirus exposure and HLA in healthy donors. Here immunoSEQ multiplex PCR was the method, and the copy in TCRdb shows in-frame clones only, minus some. The sample has more than 75,000 clones, about 68% seen once; the top ten hold 7.5% to 9.5%. Material: PBMCs. The receptors derive from a man aged 35 to 55 in good health and CMV-seropositive. Each CDR3 is given with its conserved first and last residue. A D gene is named only where the DNA matches it firmly. A row's size may be missing; if present it is once, few, many or a size class.

clone size | J gene | V gene | D gene | CDR3 DNA | CDR3 protein
medium-sized | TRBJ1-1 | TRBV2 | - | TGTGCCAGCAGTGGGGCACAGCGGGGCACTGAAGCTTTCTTT | CASSGAQRGTEAFF
- | TRBJ2-5 | TRBV6-6 | - | TGTGCCAGCAGTTCACCAGGGTTTGCAGAGACCCAGTACTTC | CASSSPGFAETQYF
few | TRBJ2-7 | TRBV2 | TRBD2 | TGTGCCAGCAGTGAAGCGTCGCCTAGCGGCCAGGGGCAGTACTTC | CASSEASPSGQGQYF
- | TRBJ2-7 | TRBV11-3 | TRBD1 | TGTGCCAGCAGCTTAGATGGGGCGCGGGACAGGGAGCAGTACTTC | CASSLDGARDREQYF
- | TRBJ2-2 | TRBV20-1 | - | TGCAGTGCTAAGGGGACCGGGGAGCTGTTTTTT | CSAKGTGELFF
- | TRBJ2-4 | TRBV2 | - | TGTGCCAGCAGGGGGCAGCAACAGGTCAAAAACATTCAGTACTTC | CASRGQQQVKNIQYF
many | TRBJ1-2 | TRBV5-4 | - | TGTGCCAGCAGCTTGGACAGGCACTATGGCTACACCTTC | CASSLDRHYGYTF
- | TRBJ1-4 | TRBV7-2 | - | TGTGCCAGCAGCTCCCCGGGGGGGGGAAATGAAAAACTGTTTTTT | CASSSPGGGNEKLFF
few | TRBJ1-2 | TRBV6-6 | TRBD1 | TGTGCCAGCAGTTGGGGACAGGGGGAGGGCTACACCTTC | CASSWGQGEGYTF
- | TRBJ1-2 | TRBV27 | - | TGTGCCAGCAGTTTAAGCGCCGGAACTAACTATGGCTACACCTTC | CASSLSAGTNYGYTF
- | TRBJ2-7 | TRBV7-6 | - | TGTGCCAGCAGCTTAGAGGGGAACGAGCAGTACTTC | CASSLEGNEQYF
- | TRBJ2-1 | TRBV6-5 | TRBD1 | TGTGCCAGCAGGCGACAGGGTTATGAGCAGTTCTTC | CASRRQGYEQFF
few | TRBJ2-1 | TRBV11-3 | - | TGTGCCAGCAGCTTAGAGGGACTGCAGTTCTTC | CASSLEGLQFF
- | TRBJ1-4 | TRBV18 | - | TGTGCCAGCTCACCTCCCGGACAGTTTGGGATAGGGAAACTGTTTTTT | CASSPPGQFGIGKLFF
few | TRBJ2-5 | TRBV11-3 | - | TGTGCCAGCAGCTGGGGGGACAGCCAGACCCAGTACTTC | CASSWGDSQTQYF
once | TRBJ2-2 | TRBV7-9 | - | TGTGCCAGCAGCCTGGGAGGGAACACCGGGGAGCTGTTTTTT | CASSLGGNTGELFF
- | TRBJ1-1 | TRBV15 | TRBD1 | TGTGCCACCAGCAGTTCCCGACAGGGGAGCATGATGAACACTGAAGCTTTCTTT | CATSSSRQGSMMNTEAFF
- | TRBJ2-2 | TRBV7-5 | - | TGTGTCAGAAGCTTAGGGGAGGGTCGCACCGGGGAGCTGTTTTTT | CVRSLGEGRTGELFF
- | TRBJ2-2 | TRBV27 | - | TGTGCCAGCAGTTTAGTGGGCCGGGAGCTGTTTTTT | CASSLVGRELFF
- | TRBJ1-4 | TRBV30 | - | TGTGCCTGGAGTGGGGTCGGGGGGGAAAAACTGTTTTTT | CAWSGVGGEKLFF
- | TRBJ1-2 | TRBV13 | - | TGTGCCAGCAGCTTACGCAGGAACTATGGCTACACCTTC | CASSLRRNYGYTF
- | TRBJ2-1 | TRBV11-2 | TRBD2 | TGTGCCAGCAGCCCGCTAGCGGGAGGGGCAATTAGAGAGCAGTTCTTC | CASSPLAGGAIREQFF
- | TRBJ2-7 | TRBV9 | - | TGTGCCAGCAGCGTAGGTCTAGCCTCCTACGAGCAGTACTTC | CASSVGLASYEQYF
- | TRBJ2-1 | TRBV6-4 | TRBD2 | TGTGCCAGCAGCGGGGGGGACCACAATGAGCAGTTCTTC | CASSGGDHNEQFF
- | TRBJ1-1 | TRBV5-5 | - | TGTGCCAGCAGCACTAACAGGGTAATGAACACTGAAGCTTTCTTT | CASSTNRVMNTEAFF
few | TRBJ2-1 | TRBV9 | TRBD2 | TGTGCCAGCAGCTCCCGCGGACTAGCAAATGAGCAGTTCTTC | CASSSRGLANEQFF
- | TRBJ1-5 | TRBV6-6 | - | TGTGCCAGCAGTTCCAATAGCAATCAGCCCCAGCATTTT | CASSSNSNQPQHF
- | TRBJ2-1 | TRBV19 | - | TGTGCCAGTAGTTATGTGGCGGGGGCGGAGTTCTTC | CASSYVAGAEFF
few | TRBJ1-3 | TRBV30 | - | TGTGCCTGGAGTGTTACTGAAGGAAACACCATATATTTT | CAWSVTEGNTIYF
- | TRBJ2-7 | TRBV11-2 | TRBD2 | TGTGCCAGCAGCTCCTTAGCGGGAGAGGGTCCTCGAGAGCAGTACTTC | CASSSLAGEGPREQYF
few | TRBJ1-2 | TRBV10-1 | - | TGCGCCATTACCCAGGGAAACTATGGCTACACCTTC | CAITQGNYGYTF